The present T cell receptor (beta chain) was sequenced within a study of T cells in Graves' hyperthyroidism and ophthalmopathy. General study findings and limits: Ophthalmopathy and stable hyperthyroidism were told apart by a 13 V-J model.

This clonotype has a handful of counts. The target antigen is unknown. TCR beta CDR3 regions were amplified from RNA. First-round RT-PCR with HTBI primers amplified the TCR CDR3 region. Each CDR3 protein gets one entry after TCRdb re-called the multiplex PCR reads with MiXCR. Of about 400,000 distinct CDR3 sequences in the sample, around 16% were seen once. In patients aged 18 to 65, hyperthyroidism was newly diagnosed, with duration under 2 months. Each diagnosis drew on symptoms, thyroxine, TRAb, thyroid ultrasound and orbital computed tomography findings. Out of roughly 10 ml of fresh peripheral blood came the PBMCs. The receptor comes from a woman in her late teens or twenties with Graves' hyperthyroidism. The sequencing input was blood.

This chain's CDR3 is CASSRSRGDNEQFF. CDR3 sequence (DNA): TGCGCCAGCAGCCGGAGCCGGGGGGACAATGAGCAGTTCTTC. This chain connects TRBV4-3 to TRBJ2-1, with 7 positions matching TRBD2. The ends lost 4 bases at V and 5 bases at J; junction bases unmatched: 5. The germline V gene encodes CDR1 LGHNA and CDR2 YSLEER. The CDR3 has 14 residues.